This section outlines one T cell receptor beta chain sequence together with its context. Its target is not known. The data stem from a study of vaccination effects on CD4 cells after COVID-19. Study-wide context: Post-vaccine specimens were collected at a median of 72 days following the second dose. Broader study findings: Within healthy vaccinees, only 1 of 255 vaccine-induced clones displayed cross-reactivity with common cold coronaviruses. The study got few convalescent patients and did not collect any early post-infection timepoints.

Before sequencing, viral peptide pools were used by the ViraFEST assay to expand antigen-specific CD4+ T cells. Following culture for around 9 days, CD4+ T cells were isolated. Either the mRNA-1273 or the BNT162b2 vaccine was given to participants as two doses. In the vaccine recipients, nucleocapsid antibodies were negative and there was no prior SARS-CoV-2 infection. The V and J ends lost 6 bases and 5 bases respectively, with 11 bases between them. The CDR3 contains 14 residues. The V gene's germline CDR1 is KGHSH and CDR2 LQKENI. The repertoire was sequenced with immunoSEQ multiplex PCR; TCRdb's copy has only in-frame clones and lacks some. The sample carries some 22,000 clones, around 77% recorded once.

Material: CD4+ T cells from PBMCs cultured with HCoV-229E spike peptides, obtained after COVID-19 vaccination. This clonotype originated in a human donor who received a COVID-19 vaccine. This sequence joins TRBV18 and TRBJ1-6; D remains ambiguous. DNA of the CDR3: TGTGCCAGCTCGACAACTTCGAATAATTCACCCCTCCACTTT. Protein product: CASSTTSNNSPLHF.